This T cell receptor (beta chain) was documented in a study of T cell changes during pregnancy in multiple sclerosis. V dropped 0 bases and J dropped 1 base, with 7 bases sitting between them. The CDR3 covers 14 residues. The germline CDR1 and CDR2 sequences are SGHTS and YDEGEE. Method: immunoSEQ multiplex PCR; TCRdb's copy keeps in-frame clones and lacks some. This sample yields fewer than 50,000 clones, of which approximately 90% are seen a single time; 0.7% to 1% belongs to the top ten. The specimen comprised CD4+ T cells from peripheral blood mononuclear cells, sampled in the third trimester of pregnancy. This rearrangement joins TRBV5-8 to TRBJ2-5, with D unclear. The sequence was obtained from a female donor with multiple sclerosis, enrolled in a pregnancy study. The CDR3 reads CASSLGAGQETQYF. CDR3 nucleotide sequence: TGTGCCAGCAGCTTGGGGGCTGGCCAAGAGACCCAGTACTTC. Based on the CDR3 plus reference TRBV5-8 and TRBJ2-5, the full variable domain is EAGVTQSPTHLIKTRGQQATLRCSPISGHTSVYWYQQALGLGLQFLLWYDEGEERNRGNFPPRFSGRQFPNYSSELNVNALELEDSALYLCASSLGAGQETQYFGPGTRLLVL.